The source of this T cell receptor (beta chain) is a study of cytomegalovirus exposure and HLA in healthy donors. The PCR had 60 Vbeta and 13 Jbeta primers. Method: immunoSEQ multiplex PCR; TCRdb's copy keeps in-frame clones and lacks some. The sample records under 300,000 clones, roughly 89% being singletons. CDR3 length equals 15 residues. Germline CDR1 SGHAT, CDR2 FQNNGV. V dropped 5 bases and J dropped 4; count of bases not matched to a gene: 4. Sample: PBMCs. The J gene is TRBJ2-7, the V gene TRBV11-2, with TRBD2 matching over 14 bases. This receptor was taken from a man in his forties or fifties in good health and CMV-seropositive. The CDR3 DNA is TGTGCCAGCAGCCCTGGGACTAGCGGGAGTTACGAGCAGTACTTC. Amino acid sequence: CASSPGTSGSYEQYF.